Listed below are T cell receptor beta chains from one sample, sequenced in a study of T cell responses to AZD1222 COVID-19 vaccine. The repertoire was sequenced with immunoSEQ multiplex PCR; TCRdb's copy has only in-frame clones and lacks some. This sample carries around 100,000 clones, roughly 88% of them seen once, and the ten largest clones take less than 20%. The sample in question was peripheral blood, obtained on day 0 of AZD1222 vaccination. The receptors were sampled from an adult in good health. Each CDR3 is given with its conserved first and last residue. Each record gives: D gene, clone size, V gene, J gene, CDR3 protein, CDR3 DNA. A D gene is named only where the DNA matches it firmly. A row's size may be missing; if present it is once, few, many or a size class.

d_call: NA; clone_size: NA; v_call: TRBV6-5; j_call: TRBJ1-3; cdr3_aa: CASREASGNTIYF; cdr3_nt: TGTGCCAGCCGGGAGGCCTCTGGAAACACCATATATTTT
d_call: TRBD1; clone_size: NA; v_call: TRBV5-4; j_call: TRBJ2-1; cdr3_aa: CASSGQASYNEQFF; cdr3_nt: TGTGCCAGCAGCGGACAGGCCTCCTACAATGAGCAGTTCTTC
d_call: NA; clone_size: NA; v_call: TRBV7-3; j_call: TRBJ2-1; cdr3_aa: CASSHRGNEQFF; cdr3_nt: TGTGCCAGCAGCCACCGGGGTAATGAGCAGTTCTTC
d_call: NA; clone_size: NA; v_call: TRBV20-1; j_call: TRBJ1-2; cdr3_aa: CRLGGYTF; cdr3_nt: TGCAGGCTTGGGGGCTACACCTTC
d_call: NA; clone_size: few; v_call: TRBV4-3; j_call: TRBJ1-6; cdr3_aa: CASSQGAYSPLHF; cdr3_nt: TGCGCCAGCAGCCAAGGGGCGTATTCACCCCTCCACTTT
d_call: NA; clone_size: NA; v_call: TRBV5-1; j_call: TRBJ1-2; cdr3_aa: CASSLNPRARSQANYGYTF; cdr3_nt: TGCGCCAGCAGCTTGAATCCCAGGGCTAGGTCCCAAGCTAACTATGGCTACACCTTC
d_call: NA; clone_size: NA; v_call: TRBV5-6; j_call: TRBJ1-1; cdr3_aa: CASSLLTGNTEAFF; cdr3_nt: TGTGCCAGCAGCTTGCTGACAGGAAACACTGAAGCTTTCTTT
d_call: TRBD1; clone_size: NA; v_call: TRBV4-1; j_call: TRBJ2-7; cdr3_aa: CASSSETGQGREQYF; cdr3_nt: TGCGCCAGCAGCTCAGAAACGGGACAGGGCCGCGAGCAGTACTTC
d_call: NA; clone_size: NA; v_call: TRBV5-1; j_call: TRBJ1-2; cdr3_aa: CASSLVLGGYGYTF; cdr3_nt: TGCGCCAGCAGCTTGGTCTTAGGAGGCTATGGCTACACCTTC
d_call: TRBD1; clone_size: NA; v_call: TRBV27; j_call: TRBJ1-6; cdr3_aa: CASSLGQGFRSPLHF; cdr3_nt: TGTGCCAGCAGTCTGGGACAGGGATTTCGTTCACCCCTCCACTTT
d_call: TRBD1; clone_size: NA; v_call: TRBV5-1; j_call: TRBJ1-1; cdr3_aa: CASTLGGPTEAFF; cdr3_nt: TGCGCCAGCACCTTAGGGGGCCCCACTGAAGCTTTCTTT
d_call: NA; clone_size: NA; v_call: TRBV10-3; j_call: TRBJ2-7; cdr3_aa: CAIRGGAYEQYF; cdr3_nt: TGTGCCATCAGAGGTGGGGCCTACGAGCAGTACTTC
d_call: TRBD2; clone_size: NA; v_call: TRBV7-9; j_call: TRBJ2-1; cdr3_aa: CASIHPALAGGNTEQFF; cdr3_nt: TGTGCCAGCATCCACCCCGCCTTAGCGGGGGGGAATACTGAGCAGTTCTTC
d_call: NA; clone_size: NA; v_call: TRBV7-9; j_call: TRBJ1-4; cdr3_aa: CASGARANEKLFF; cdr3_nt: TGTGCCAGCGGAGCCAGGGCTAATGAAAAACTGTTTTTT
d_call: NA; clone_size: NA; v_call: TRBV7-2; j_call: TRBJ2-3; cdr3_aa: CASTLLGGTDTQYF; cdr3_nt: TGTGCCAGCACCCTCCTCGGTGGCACAGATACGCAGTATTTT
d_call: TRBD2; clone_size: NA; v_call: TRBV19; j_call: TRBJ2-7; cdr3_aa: CASSLIGRELSYEQYF; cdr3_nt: TGTGCCAGTAGTCTGATTGGGCGGGAGCTCTCCTACGAGCAGTACTTC
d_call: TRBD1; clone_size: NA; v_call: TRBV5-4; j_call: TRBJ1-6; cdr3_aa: CASSSGQGVSPLHF; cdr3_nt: TGTGCCAGCAGCTCGGGACAGGGTGTTTCACCCCTCCACTTT
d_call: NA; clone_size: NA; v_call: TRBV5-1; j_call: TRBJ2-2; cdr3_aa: CASSLGTSNTGELFF; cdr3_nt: TGCGCCAGCAGCTTGGGGACCTCGAACACCGGGGAGCTGTTTTTT
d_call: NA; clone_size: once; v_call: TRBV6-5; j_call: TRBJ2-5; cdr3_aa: CASSRTMTEETQYF; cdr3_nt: TGTGCCAGCAGTCGGACTATGACGGAAGAGACCCAGTACTTC
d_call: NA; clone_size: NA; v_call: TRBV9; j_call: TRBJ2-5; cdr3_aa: CASSGQGGQYF; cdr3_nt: TGTGCCAGCAGCGGCCAGGGTGGCCAGTACTTC
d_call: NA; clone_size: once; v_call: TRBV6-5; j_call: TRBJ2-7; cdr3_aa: CASSQAYEQYF; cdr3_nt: TGTGCCAGCAGTCAGGCTTACGAGCAGTACTTC
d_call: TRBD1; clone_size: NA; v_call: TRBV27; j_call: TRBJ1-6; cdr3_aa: CASSSGQAGPYNSPLHF; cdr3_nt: TGTGCCAGCAGTTCAGGACAGGCCGGACCCTATAATTCACCCCTCCACTTT
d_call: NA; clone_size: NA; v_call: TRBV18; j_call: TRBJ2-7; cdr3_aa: CASSPLEEQYF; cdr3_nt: TGTGCCAGCTCACCACTTGAAGAGCAGTACTTC
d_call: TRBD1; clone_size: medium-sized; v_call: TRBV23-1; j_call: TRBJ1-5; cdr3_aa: CASNFSIRVSVGGEQPQHF; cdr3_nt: TGCGCCAGCAACTTTTCAATCAGGGTCAGCGTAGGGGGCGAGCAGCCCCAGCATTTT
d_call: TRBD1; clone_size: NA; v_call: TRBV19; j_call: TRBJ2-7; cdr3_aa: CASSIEQGPKYF; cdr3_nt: TGTGCCAGTAGTATAGAACAGGGGCCAAAGTACTTC
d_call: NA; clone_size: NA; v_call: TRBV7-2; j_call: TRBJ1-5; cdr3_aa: CASSFLGPAQPQHF; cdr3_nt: TGTGCCAGCAGCTTTTTGGGGCCGGCTCAGCCCCAGCATTTT
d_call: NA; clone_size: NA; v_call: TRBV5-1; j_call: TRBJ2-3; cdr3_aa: CASSLSSTDTQYF; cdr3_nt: TGCGCCAGCAGCTTGTCTAGCACAGATACGCAGTATTTT
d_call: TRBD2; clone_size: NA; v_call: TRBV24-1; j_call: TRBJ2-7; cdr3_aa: CATSDTARATSGSSYEQYF; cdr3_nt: TGTGCCACCAGTGATACCGCAAGGGCCACTAGCGGGAGTTCCTACGAGCAGTACTTC
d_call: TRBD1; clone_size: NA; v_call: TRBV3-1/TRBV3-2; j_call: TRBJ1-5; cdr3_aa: CASSQGTGGSNQPQHF; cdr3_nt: TGTGCCAGCAGCCAAGGGACAGGGGGGAGCAATCAGCCCCAGCATTTT
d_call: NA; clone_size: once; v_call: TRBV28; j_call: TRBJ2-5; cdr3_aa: CASGDGGTQETQYF; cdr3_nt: TGTGCCAGCGGTGACGGGGGGACACAAGAGACCCAGTACTTC
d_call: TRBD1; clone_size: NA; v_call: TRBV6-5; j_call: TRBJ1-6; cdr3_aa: CASSYAGQPNSPLHF; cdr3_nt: TGTGCCAGCAGTTACGCGGGACAGCCGAATTCACCCCTCCACTTT
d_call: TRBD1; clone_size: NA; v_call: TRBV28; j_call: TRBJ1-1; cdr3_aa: CASSYPNRGTEAFF; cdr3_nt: TGTGCCAGCAGTTATCCCAACAGGGGGACTGAAGCTTTCTTT
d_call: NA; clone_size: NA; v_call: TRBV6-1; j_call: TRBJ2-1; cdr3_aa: CASSDGGGAPYNEQFF; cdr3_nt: TGTGCCAGCAGTGATGGTGGAGGGGCCCCCTACAATGAGCAGTTCTTC
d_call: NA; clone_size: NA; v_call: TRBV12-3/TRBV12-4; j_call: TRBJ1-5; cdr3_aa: CATGQNNQPQHF; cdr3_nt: TGTGCCACCGGACAGAACAATCAGCCCCAGCATTTT
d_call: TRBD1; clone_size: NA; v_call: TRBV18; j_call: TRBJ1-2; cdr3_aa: CASSQTGEHYGYTF; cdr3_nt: TGTGCCAGCTCCCAAACAGGGGAGCACTATGGCTACACCTTC
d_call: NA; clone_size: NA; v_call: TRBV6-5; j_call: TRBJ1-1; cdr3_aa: CASGRQVGNTEAFF; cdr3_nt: TGTGCCAGCGGGCGACAGGTAGGGAACACTGAAGCTTTCTTT
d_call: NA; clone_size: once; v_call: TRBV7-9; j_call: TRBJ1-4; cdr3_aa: CASELGEKLFF; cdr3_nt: TGTGCCAGTGAGCTGGGCGAAAAACTGTTTTTT
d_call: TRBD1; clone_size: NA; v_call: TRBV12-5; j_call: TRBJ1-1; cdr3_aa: CASGLDAGTGNTEAFF; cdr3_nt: TGTGCTAGTGGTTTAGATGCCGGGACAGGCAACACTGAAGCTTTCTTT
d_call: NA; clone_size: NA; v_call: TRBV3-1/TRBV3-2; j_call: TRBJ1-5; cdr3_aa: CASSQGGYQPQHF; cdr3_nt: TGTGCCAGCAGCCAAGGAGGGTACCAGCCCCAGCATTTT
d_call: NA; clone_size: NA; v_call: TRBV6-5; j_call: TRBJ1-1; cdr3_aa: CASSFTGTLNTEAFF; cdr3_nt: TGTGCCAGCAGCTTCACCGGGACGTTGAACACTGAAGCTTTCTTT
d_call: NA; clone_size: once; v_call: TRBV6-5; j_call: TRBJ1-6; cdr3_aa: CASSPSLSGWSLHF; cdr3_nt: TGTGCCAGCAGTCCCTCCTTGTCAGGGTGGTCCCTCCACTTT
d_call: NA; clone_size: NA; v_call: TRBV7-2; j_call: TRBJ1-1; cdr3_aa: CASRRGGANTEAFF; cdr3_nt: TGTGCCAGCAGAAGGGGTGGGGCGAACACTGAAGCTTTCTTT
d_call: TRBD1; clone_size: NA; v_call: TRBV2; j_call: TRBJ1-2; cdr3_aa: CASSAQGTYGYTF; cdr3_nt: TGTGCCAGCAGTGCACAGGGGACCTATGGCTACACCTTC
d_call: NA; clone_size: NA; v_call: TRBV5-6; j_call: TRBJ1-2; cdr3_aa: CASSLQGPGYGYTF; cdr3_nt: TGTGCCAGCAGCTTACAGGGCCCCGGCTATGGCTACACCTTC
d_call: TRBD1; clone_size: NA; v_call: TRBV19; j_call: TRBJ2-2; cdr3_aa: CASTTRGTGVTGELFF; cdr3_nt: TGTGCCAGTACCACCCGCGGGACAGGGGTCACCGGGGAGCTGTTTTTT
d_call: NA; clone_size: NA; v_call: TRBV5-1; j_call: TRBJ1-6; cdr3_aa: CASTLRDRGNSPLHF; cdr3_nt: TGCGCCAGCACCCTACGGGACCGAGGAAATTCACCCCTCCACTTT
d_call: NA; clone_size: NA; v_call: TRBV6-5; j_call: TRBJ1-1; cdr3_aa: CASSHRPRVDAEAFF; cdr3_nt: TGTGCCAGCAGTCACCGACCGCGGGTTGATGCTGAAGCTTTCTTT
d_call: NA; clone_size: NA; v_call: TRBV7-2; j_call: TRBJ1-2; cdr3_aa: CASSSLLEETNYGYTF; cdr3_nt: TGTGCCAGCAGCTCCCTCCTGGAGGAAACTAACTATGGCTACACCTTC